This TCR beta chain was obtained from a study of blood T cell repertoires in COVID-19. Profiled with immunoSEQ multiplex PCR; TCRdb holds only in-frame clones, not every one. Of over 120,000 clones in the sample, roughly 83% were seen once. This CDR3 contains 14 residues. Germline V CDR1 and CDR2: PRHDT, FYEKMQ (reference sequence). V was shortened by 7 bases and J by 3 bases, with 12 bases between the two germline ends. Sample: peripheral blood. This TCR derives from a woman aged 70 to 79 with COVID-19, enrolled during active disease. This chain connects TRBV13 to TRBJ2-2; D perhaps matches TRBD2 (6 bases). Here the CDR3 reads CASIRRGHTGELFF. CDR3 sequence (DNA): TGTGCCAGCATCAGGAGGGGCCACACCGGGGAGCTGTTTTTT.